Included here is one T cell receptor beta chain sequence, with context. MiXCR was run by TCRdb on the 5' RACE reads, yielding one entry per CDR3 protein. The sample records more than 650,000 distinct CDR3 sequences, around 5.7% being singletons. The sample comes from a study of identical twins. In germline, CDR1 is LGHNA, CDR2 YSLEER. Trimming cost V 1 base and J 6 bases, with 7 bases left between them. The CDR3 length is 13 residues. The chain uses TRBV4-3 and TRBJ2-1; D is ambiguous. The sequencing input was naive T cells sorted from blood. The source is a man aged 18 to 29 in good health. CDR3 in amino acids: CASSQVVRNEQFF. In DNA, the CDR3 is TGCGCCAGCAGCCAAGTCGTACGCAATGAGCAGTTCTTC.